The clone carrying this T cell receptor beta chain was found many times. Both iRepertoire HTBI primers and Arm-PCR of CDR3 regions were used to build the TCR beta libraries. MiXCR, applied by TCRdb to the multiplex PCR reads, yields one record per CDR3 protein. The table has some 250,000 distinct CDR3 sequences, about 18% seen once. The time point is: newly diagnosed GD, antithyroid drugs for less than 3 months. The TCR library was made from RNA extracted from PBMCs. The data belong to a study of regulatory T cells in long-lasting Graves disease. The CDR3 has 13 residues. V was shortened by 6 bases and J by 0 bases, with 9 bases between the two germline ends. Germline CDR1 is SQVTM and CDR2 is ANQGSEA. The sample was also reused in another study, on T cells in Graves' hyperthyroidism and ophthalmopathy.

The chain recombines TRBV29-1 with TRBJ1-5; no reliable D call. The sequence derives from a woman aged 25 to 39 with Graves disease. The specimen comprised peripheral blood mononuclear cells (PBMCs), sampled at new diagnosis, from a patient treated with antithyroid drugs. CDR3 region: CSVQGNSNQPQHF. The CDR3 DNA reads TGCAGCGTACAAGGGAATAGCAATCAGCCCCAGCATTTT.